This T cell receptor (beta chain) stems from a study of blood T cells in healthy people across ages. The authors ran a second PCR of about 6 to 11 cycles using a sample-barcoded 5' primer and a J-beta primer mix. MiXCR was run by TCRdb on the 5' RACE reads, yielding one entry per CDR3 protein. The sample lists over 1,300,000 distinct CDR3 sequences, around 59% occurring once. About this clonotype itself: The antigen is undetermined.

General study results and limits: A greater number of naive CD4+ cells and higher diversity distinguished long-lived donors from aged donors.

Sequences were obtained from blood. This sequence originates from a man aged 18 to 35 in good health.

CDR3 region: CAITEGDSPLHF. In DNA form, the CDR3 reads TGTGCCATCACTGAAGGGGACTCACCCCTCCACTTT. The chain employs TRBV10-3 and TRBJ1-6, with TRBD1 as a possible D gene (5 bases). The germline gives CDR1 ENHRY, CDR2 SYGVKD. Trimming left V 7 bases short and J 10 bases short, with 11 bases between. The CDR3 covers 12 residues.